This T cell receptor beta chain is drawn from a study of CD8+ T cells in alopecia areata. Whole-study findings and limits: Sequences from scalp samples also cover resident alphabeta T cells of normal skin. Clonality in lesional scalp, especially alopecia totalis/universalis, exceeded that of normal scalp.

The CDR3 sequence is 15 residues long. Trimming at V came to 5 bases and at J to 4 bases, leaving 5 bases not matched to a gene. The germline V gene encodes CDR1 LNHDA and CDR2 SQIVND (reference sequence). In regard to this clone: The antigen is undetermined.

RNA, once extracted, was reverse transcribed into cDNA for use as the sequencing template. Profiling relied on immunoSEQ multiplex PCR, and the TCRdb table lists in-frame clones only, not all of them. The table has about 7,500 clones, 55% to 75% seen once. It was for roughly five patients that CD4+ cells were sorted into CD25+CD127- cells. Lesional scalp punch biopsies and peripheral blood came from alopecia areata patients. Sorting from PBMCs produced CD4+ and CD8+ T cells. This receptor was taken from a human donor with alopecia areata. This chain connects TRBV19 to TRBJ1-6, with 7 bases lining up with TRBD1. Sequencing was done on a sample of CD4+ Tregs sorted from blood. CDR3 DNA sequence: TGTGCCAGTAGTTCGGTGACAGGGTATAATTCACCCCTCCACTTT. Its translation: CASSSVTGYNSPLHF. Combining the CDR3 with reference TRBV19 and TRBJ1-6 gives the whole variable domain DGGITQSPKYLFRKEGQNVTLSCEQNLNHDAMYWYRQDPGQGLRLIYYSQIVNDFQKGDIAEGYSVSREKKESFPLTVTSAQKNPTAFYLCASSSVTGYNSPLHFGNGTRLTVT.